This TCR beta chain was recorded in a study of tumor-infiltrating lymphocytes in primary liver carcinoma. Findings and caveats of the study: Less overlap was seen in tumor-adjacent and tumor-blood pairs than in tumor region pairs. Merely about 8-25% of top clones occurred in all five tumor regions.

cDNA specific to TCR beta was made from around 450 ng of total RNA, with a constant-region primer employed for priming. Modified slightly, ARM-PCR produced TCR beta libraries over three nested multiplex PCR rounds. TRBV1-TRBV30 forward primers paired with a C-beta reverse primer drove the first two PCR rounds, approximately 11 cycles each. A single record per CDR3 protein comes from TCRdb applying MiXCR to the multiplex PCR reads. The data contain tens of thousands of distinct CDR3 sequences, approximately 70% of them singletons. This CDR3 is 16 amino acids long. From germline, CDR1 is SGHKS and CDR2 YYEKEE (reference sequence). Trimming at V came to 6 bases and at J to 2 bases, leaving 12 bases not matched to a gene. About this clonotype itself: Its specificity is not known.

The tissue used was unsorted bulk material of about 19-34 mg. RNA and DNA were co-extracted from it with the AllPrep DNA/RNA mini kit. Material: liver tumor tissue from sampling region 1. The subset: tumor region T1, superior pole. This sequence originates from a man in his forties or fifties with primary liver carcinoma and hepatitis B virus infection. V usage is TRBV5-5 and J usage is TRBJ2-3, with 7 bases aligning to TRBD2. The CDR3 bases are TGTGCCAGCATCTCGCTCCTAGCGGCCATCACAGATACGCAGTATTTT. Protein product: CASISLLAAITDTQYF. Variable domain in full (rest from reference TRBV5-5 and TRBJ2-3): DAGVTQSPTHLIKTRGQQVTLRCSPISGHKSVSWYQQVLGQGPQFIFQYYEKEERGRGNFPDRFSARQFPNYSSELNVNALLLGDSALYLCASISLLAAITDTQYFGPGTRLTVL.